A single sample gave rise to the 3 T cell receptor beta chains below, sequenced in a study of blood T cells in healthy people across ages. A second roughly 6 to 12 cycle PCR used barcoded and J-beta primers. TCRdb independently ran MiXCR on the 5' RACE reads; one entry per CDR3 protein. The sample gives hundreds of thousands of distinct CDR3 sequences, around 32% of which show up once; 15% is in the top ten. The sample was blood. These receptor sequences come from an elderly woman in good health.

J is TRBJ2-3 and V is TRBV11-2, with unresolved D. The CDR3 is 15 residues long. Trimming left V 0 bases short and J 6 bases short, with 13 bases between. CDR1 and CDR2 (germline): SGHAT, FQNNGV. The CDR3 protein is CASSLDQKGSDTQYF. The CDR3 DNA follows: TGTGCCAGCAGCTTAGATCAGAAGGGTTCTGATACGCAGTATTTT.

At least ten counts were recorded for this clonotype. The rearrangement joins TRBV7-6 to TRBJ2-7; the D is unclear. The CDR3 loop spans 14 amino acids. The germline V gene has CDR1 SGHVS and CDR2 FNYEAQ. The ends were cut back, 0 bases at V and 0 bases at J, with 6 bases in the middle. The CDR3, as DNA: TGTGCCAGCAGCTTAGCGCTAAGCTCCTACGAGCAGTACTTC. This sequence encodes CASSLALSSYEQYF.

The chain joins TRBV5-1 to TRBJ1-1; 7 nucleotides agree with TRBD1. CDR1 and CDR2 from the germline V gene are SGHRS and YFSETQ. J gave up 2 bases and V 0 bases, and 4 bases lay outside the gene matches. The CDR3 is 15 residues long. CDR3: CASSLDRGLNTEAFF. CDR3 DNA sequence: TGCGCCAGCAGCTTGGACAGGGGACTCAACACTGAAGCTTTCTTT.